This T cell receptor (beta chain) was sequenced in a study of cytomegalovirus exposure and HLA in healthy donors. Researchers ran the PCR with 60 Vbeta and 13 Jbeta primers. Clones were sequenced by immunoSEQ multiplex PCR, and TCRdb holds only the in-frame ones, with some missing. This sample yields roughly 150,000 clones, of which 80% are seen a single time; 4.8% belongs to the top ten. The CDR3 consists of 13 residues. Germline V CDR1 and CDR2: SGHTA, FQGTGA. V was shortened by 4 bases and J by 0 bases, with 6 bases between the two germline ends. The rearrangement links TRBV7-3 to TRBJ1-1, with a weak D call TRBD1 (5 bases). The sequence was obtained from a young man in good health. The sample taken for sequencing was PBMCs. CDR3 nucleotides: TGTGCCAGCAGCTCAGGGCTGAACACTGAAGCTTTCTTT. Translating it yields CASSSGLNTEAFF.